Listed below are T cell receptor beta chains from one sample, sequenced in a study of T-cell reconstitution after alpha-beta-depleted transplantation in children. TCRdb re-derived calls from the PCR reads in MiXCR, one entry per CDR3 protein. The table shows fewer than 550,000 distinct CDR3 sequences, with over 9.5% occurring only once. Source: PBMCs, taken before TCRalphabeta/CD19-depleted stem cell transplant. The receptors stem from a child aged 2 to 9 with inherited bone marrow failure, due to receive a stem cell transplant. The CDR3 runs from the conserved cysteine through the conserved F or W. The D gene is left open where the match is weak. Not every row has a clone size; where given, it reads once, few, many or a size class.

J	V	size	D	CDR3	DNA
TRBJ2-1	TRBV12-3/TRBV12-4	many	NA	CASSLKSRGSRRNEQFF	TGTGCCAGCAGTTTGAAGTCGAGGGGCTCGCGCCGCAATGAGCAGTTCTTC
TRBJ2-1	TRBV4-1	many	TRBD2	CASSQGSPSGYSYNEQFF	TGCGCCAGCAGCCAAGGGTCCCCTAGCGGATACTCCTACAATGAGCAGTTCTTC
TRBJ2-3	TRBV5-6	many	TRBD1	CASSFRTGGGDTQYF	TGTGCCAGCAGCTTCAGGACAGGGGGCGGGGATACGCAGTATTTT
TRBJ2-2	TRBV1	few	NA	CTSSQDRLAGGTGELFF	TGCACCAGCAGCCAAGATCGACTAGCGGGAGGCACCGGGGAGCTGTTTTTT
TRBJ2-2	TRBV19	few	NA	CASTPTGLNTGELFF	TGTGCCAGTACCCCCACGGGCCTGAACACCGGGGAGCTGTTTTTT
TRBJ2-3	TRBV2	many	TRBD2	CASPTLRGRPNTDTQYF	TGTGCCAGCCCTACCTTGCGCGGGAGGCCGAACACAGATACGCAGTATTTT
TRBJ2-2	TRBV7-6	once	NA	CASSSQGTNTGELFF	TGTGCCAGCAGCTCCCAGGGAACGAACACCGGGGAGCTGTTTTTT
TRBJ1-1	TRBV12-3/TRBV12-4	NA	NA	CASSYGGLTEAFF	TGTGCCAGCAGTTACGGGGGGCTCACTGAAGCTTTCTTT
TRBJ2-5	TRBV29-1	NA	TRBD1	CSVEVPDRARSQYF	TGCAGCGTTGAAGTACCCGACAGGGCGAGGTCCCAGTACTTC
TRBJ2-2	TRBV9	many	NA	CASSPRGDKNTGELFF	TGTGCCAGCAGCCCAAGGGGGGACAAAAACACCGGGGAGCTGTTTTTT
TRBJ1-5	TRBV3-1	many	NA	CASSQALGQPQHF	TGTGCCAGCAGCCAAGCACTGGGCCAGCCCCAGCATTTT
TRBJ2-2	TRBV12-3/TRBV12-4	many	TRBD2	CASSPRTSRANTGELFF	TGTGCCAGCAGTCCGCGGACTAGCCGAGCGAACACCGGGGAGCTGTTTTTT
TRBJ2-1	TRBV27	many	TRBD2	CASSKKGLAGYYNEQFF	TGTGCCAGCAGTAAAAAGGGACTAGCGGGTTACTACAATGAGCAGTTCTTC
TRBJ2-1	TRBV11-1	many	TRBD2	CASSDPSPGLAGVTEGNEQFF	TGTGCCAGCAGCGACCCCAGCCCGGGACTAGCGGGAGTAACAGAGGGCAATGAGCAGTTCTTC
TRBJ1-1	TRBV5-1	many	NA	CASSTQGITEAFF	TGCGCCAGCAGTACACAGGGAATCACTGAAGCTTTCTTT
TRBJ2-7	TRBV10-1	many	NA	CASSEDLTPYEQYF	TGCGCCAGCAGTGAGGACTTGACCCCCTACGAGCAGTACTTC
TRBJ2-1	TRBV15	NA	NA	CATSRLLWGSYNEQFF	TGTGCCACCAGCAGACTACTGTGGGGGAGCTACAATGAGCAGTTCTTC
TRBJ2-2	TRBV2	few	TRBD2	CASSGYSGTSGRNPTNTGELFF	TGTGCCAGCAGTGGATACTCAGGGACTAGCGGGAGGAATCCAACGAACACCGGGGAGCTGTTTTTT
TRBJ2-3	TRBV29-1	many	TRBD2	CSVVGGGPVDTQYF	TGCAGCGTTGTCGGGGGAGGGCCGGTAGATACGCAGTATTTT
TRBJ2-5	TRBV12-3/TRBV12-4	many	TRBD2	CASSLPLGAGAGETQYF	TGTGCCAGCAGTTTACCCCTCGGAGCGGGAGCAGGGGAGACCCAGTACTTC
TRBJ2-7	TRBV19	NA	TRBD2	CASSPGLGLSYEQYF	TGTGCCAGTAGTCCCGGACTAGGCCTCTCCTACGAGCAGTACTTC
TRBJ2-3	TRBV10-3	many	TRBD1	CAISESRRDRVADTQYF	TGTGCCATCAGTGAGTCCCGCCGGGACAGGGTCGCAGATACGCAGTATTTT
TRBJ2-7	TRBV20-1	many	TRBD1	CSARAGTGRDEQYF	TGCAGTGCTAGGGCCGGGACAGGGAGGGACGAGCAGTACTTC
TRBJ2-7	TRBV6-1	NA	NA	CASSESIISPYEQYF	TGTGCCAGCAGTGAATCGATTATATCTCCCTACGAGCAGTACTTC
TRBJ2-1	TRBV20-1	many	TRBD1	CSARMGQGPYNEQFF	TGCAGTGCTAGAATGGGACAGGGGCCCTACAATGAGCAGTTCTTC
TRBJ2-7	TRBV29-1	many	NA	CSVEIVQGTMYEQYF	TGCAGCGTTGAAATCGTCCAGGGGACTATGTACGAGCAGTACTTC
TRBJ2-7	TRBV29-1	many	TRBD1	CSVARDRAYEQYF	TGCAGCGTTGCCCGGGACAGGGCTTACGAGCAGTACTTC
TRBJ1-6	TRBV11-2	many	NA	CASSLGRDRNNSPLHF	TGTGCCAGCAGCTTAGGGAGAGACAGGAATAATTCACCCCTCCACTTT
TRBJ2-7	TRBV6-2/TRBV6-3	NA	NA	CASSSRDPPYEQYF	TGTGCCAGCAGTTCGCGGGATCCCCCCTACGAGCAGTACTTC
TRBJ2-6	TRBV11-2	few	NA	CASSLLGTGGLGANVLTF	TGTGCCAGCAGCTTATTGGGGACCGGGGGTTTGGGGGCCAACGTCCTGACTTTC
TRBJ1-3	TRBV6-1	few	NA	CASSEGLSGNTIYF	TGTGCCAGCAGTGAAGGGTTATCCGGAAACACCATATATTTT
TRBJ2-7	TRBV19	NA	TRBD2	CASSIGLARSYEQYF	TGTGCCAGTAGTATCGGACTAGCCCGCTCCTACGAGCAGTACTTC
TRBJ2-1	TRBV28	many	NA	CASTTNPESSYNEQFF	TGTGCCAGCACTACCAACCCTGAGAGCTCCTACAATGAGCAGTTCTTC
TRBJ2-3	TRBV11-2	many	NA	CASSARRAWEGGADTQYF	TGTGCCAGCAGCGCCCGGAGAGCTTGGGAGGGGGGCGCAGATACGCAGTATTTT
TRBJ2-1	TRBV30	few	NA	CAWSVFGGAGNEQFF	TGTGCCTGGAGTGTCTTTGGGGGAGCAGGCAATGAGCAGTTCTTC
TRBJ1-1	TRBV3-1	many	TRBD1	CASRRWDRGNTEAFF	TGTGCCAGCAGGCGATGGGACAGGGGGAACACTGAAGCTTTCTTT
TRBJ2-7	TRBV20-1	many	TRBD2	CSARLHGREGFSYEQYF	TGCAGTGCTAGATTACATGGGCGGGAGGGTTTCTCCTACGAGCAGTACTTC
TRBJ2-2	TRBV5-5	many	NA	CASSLGVGTGELFF	TGTGCCAGCAGCTTGGGCGTCGGCACCGGGGAGCTGTTTTTT
TRBJ1-1	TRBV4-3	many	NA	CASSQDVNGGSRNTEAFF	TGCGCCAGCAGCCAAGATGTCAACGGGGGCTCGAGGAACACTGAAGCTTTCTTT
TRBJ2-6	TRBV29-1	few	NA	CSVEWYTGRSSGANVLTF	TGCAGCGTTGAATGGTATACAGGCCGTAGCTCTGGGGCCAACGTCCTGACTTTC
TRBJ2-1	TRBV11-2	many	NA	CASSPLRSERSYNEQFF	TGTGCCAGCAGCCCCCTCCGATCAGAGAGGTCCTACAATGAGCAGTTCTTC
TRBJ1-6	TRBV9	many	NA	CASSATRTADSPLHF	TGTGCCAGCAGCGCGACGAGGACAGCTGATTCACCCCTCCACTTT
TRBJ2-3	TRBV24-1	many	NA	CATSEHGTDTQYF	TGTGCCACCAGTGAACACGGAACTGATACGCAGTATTTT
TRBJ2-1	TRBV5-1	many	TRBD2	CASSPGTSGRTYNEQFF	TGCGCCAGCAGCCCCGGGACTAGCGGGAGGACGTACAATGAGCAGTTCTTC
TRBJ2-1	TRBV20-1	many	NA	CSARERTAYNEQFF	TGCAGTGCTAGAGAGCGGACGGCTTACAATGAGCAGTTCTTC